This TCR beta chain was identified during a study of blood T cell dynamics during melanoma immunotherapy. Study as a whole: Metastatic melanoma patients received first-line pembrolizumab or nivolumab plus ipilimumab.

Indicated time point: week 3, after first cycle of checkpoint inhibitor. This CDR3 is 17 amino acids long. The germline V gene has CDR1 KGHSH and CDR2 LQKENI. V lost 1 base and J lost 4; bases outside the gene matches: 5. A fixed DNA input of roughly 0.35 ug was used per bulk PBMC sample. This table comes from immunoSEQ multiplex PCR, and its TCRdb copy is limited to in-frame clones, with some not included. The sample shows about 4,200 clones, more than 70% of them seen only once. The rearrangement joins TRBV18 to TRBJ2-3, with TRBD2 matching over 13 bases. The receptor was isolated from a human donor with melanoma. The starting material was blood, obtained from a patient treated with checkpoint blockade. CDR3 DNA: TGTGCCAGCTCACCACTTCCGGGACTAGCGGGATCAGATACGCAGTATTTT. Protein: CASSPLPGLAGSDTQYF.